In its sample, the clone carrying this TCR beta chain was seen many times. The antigen remains undetermined. The source material, RNA transcripts, was used to amplify TCR beta CDR3 regions. A first-round RT-PCR of the TCR CDR3 used the HTBI primer set. Using its own MiXCR run on the multiplex PCR reads, TCRdb lists one record per CDR3 protein. The sample includes a few hundred thousand distinct CDR3 sequences, over 15% of them seen just once. This sample stems from a study of T cells in Graves' hyperthyroidism and ophthalmopathy. For the study at large: Peripheral blood was secured at the point of initial diagnosis, before any treatment. Study-level findings and limits: Blood samples included most of the expanded thyroid clonotypes exceeding 0.001.

Patients aged 18 to 65 had newly diagnosed hyperthyroidism that had lasted under 2 months. The CDR3 spans 14 residues. V lost 4 bases and J lost 5; bases outside the gene matches: 2. CDR1 is LGHDT and CDR2 is YNNKEL in the germline V gene (reference sequence). The material sequenced was blood. The chain is built from TRBV3-1 and TRBJ2-1, with 10 bases lining up with TRBD2. The sequence was obtained from a woman in her 50s with Graves' hyperthyroidism. CDR3 sequence: CASSRAGGHNEQFF. CDR3 sequence (DNA): TGTGCCAGCAGCCGAGCGGGAGGGCACAATGAGCAGTTCTTC.